Sequencing of this TCR beta chain was carried out in a study of identical twins. The V end lost 2 bases, the J end lost 2 bases, and 20 bases lay between the germline ends. The V gene's germline CDR1 is SGHRS and CDR2 YFSETQ. The CDR3 length is 17 residues. It was template switching that added a universal primer site, and there were unique molecular identifiers on the cDNA. TCRdb independently ran MiXCR on the 5' RACE reads; one entry per CDR3 protein. Of a few hundred thousand distinct CDR3 sequences listed, approximately 8.7% are singletons. Study-wide findings and caveats: The study reached conclusions through statistical analysis that was cross-sectional, not following the same donors. Out-of-frame alpha sequences common to twins exhibited a surplus of low generation probability.

This clonotype was recorded a few times. Its antigen is not known. Only healthy Caucasians were enrolled as donors. The rearrangement links TRBV5-1 to TRBJ2-7; D unclear. This clonotype originated in a woman aged 50 to 65 in good health. The sequenced material came from naive T cells sorted from blood. CDR3: CASSFSAGRAITYEQYF. The CDR3 coding sequence is TGCGCCAGCAGCTTTTCCGCAGGCCGGGCCATTACCTACGAGCAGTACTTC.